This T cell receptor beta chain was profiled in a study of cytomegalovirus exposure and HLA in healthy donors. Study conclusions and caveats: An Asian-associated ancestry cluster reportedly showed fewer N-insertions than the approximately 630-donor mean in a later analysis. Many donors carried some public TCRs, although rarity characterized most TCR sequences. In a later analysis, V- and J-gene trimming of beta chains associated with a DCLRE1C missense variant, replicated independently.

Vbeta (60) and Jbeta (13) primers were used in the PCR. Sequencing used immunoSEQ multiplex PCR; TCRdb keeps in-frame clones, though not all of them. There are 150,000 or so clones in the sample; roughly four fifths occur only once, and around 3% lies in the top ten. The CDR3 has 12 residues. With V trimmed by 6 bases and J by 11 bases, 9 bases remained unmatched. Germline values: CDR1 MDHEN, CDR2 SYDVKM. Points on this clone: The antigen remains unidentified.

The clonotype comes from a man younger than 35 in good health and CMV-seropositive. V is TRBV28 and J is TRBJ1-1, with 7 nucleotides matching TRBD1. The sequencing sample was made of PBMCs. CDR3 sequence: CASSFATGSAFF. The CDR3 DNA reads as TGTGCCAGCAGCTTCGCGACAGGGTCGGCTTTCTTT.